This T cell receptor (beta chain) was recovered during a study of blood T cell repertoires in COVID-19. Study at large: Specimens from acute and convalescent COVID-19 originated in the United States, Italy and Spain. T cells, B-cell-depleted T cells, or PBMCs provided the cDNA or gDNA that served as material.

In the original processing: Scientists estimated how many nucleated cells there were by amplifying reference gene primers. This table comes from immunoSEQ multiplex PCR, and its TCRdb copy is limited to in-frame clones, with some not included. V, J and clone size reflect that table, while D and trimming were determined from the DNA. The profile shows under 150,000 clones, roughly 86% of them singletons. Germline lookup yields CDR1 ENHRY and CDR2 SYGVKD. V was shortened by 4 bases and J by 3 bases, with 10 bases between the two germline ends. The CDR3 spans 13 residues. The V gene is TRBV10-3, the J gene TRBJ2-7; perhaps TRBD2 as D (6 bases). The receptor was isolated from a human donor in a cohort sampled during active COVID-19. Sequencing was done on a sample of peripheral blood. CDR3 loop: CAISASDYYEQYF. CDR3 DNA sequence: TGTGCCATCAGTGCTTCGGACTACTACGAGCAGTACTTC.